A selection of T cell receptor beta chains follows, all from one sample in a study of blood T cell repertoires in COVID-19. The protocol was immunoSEQ multiplex PCR, while the TCRdb copy is restricted to in-frame clones and leaves out a portion. The data contain 150,000 to 200,000 clones, approximately 88% of them singletons. Source material: peripheral blood. These receptors were taken from a man aged 55 to 70 with acute or convalescent COVID-19. Each CDR3 is given with its conserved first and last residue.

J gene,V gene,CDR3 length,CDR3 protein
TRBJ2-2,TRBV7-6,18,CASSLRTSGGVNTGELFF
TRBJ2-7,TRBV5-8,14,CASSQKTGSYEQYF
TRBJ1-4,TRBV24-1,12,CATSVGGEKLFF
TRBJ2-1,TRBV7-9,15,CASSLLAIEYNEQFF
TRBJ2-3,TRBV11-1,15,CASRPRQGGTDTQYF
TRBJ2-7,TRBV11-2,14,CASSRTGNAYEQYF
TRBJ1-3,TRBV4-1,16,CASSQQGGGSGNTIYF
TRBJ1-2,TRBV5-1,14,CASSLAPGNYGYTF
TRBJ2-3,TRBV6-1,20,CASSEAQGWTSGRVPDTQYF
TRBJ1-3,TRBV18,13,CASSTDSGNTIYF
TRBJ1-2,TRBV7-2,15,CASSLLVLTGYGYTF
TRBJ1-2,TRBV4-3,14,CASSLDRATYGYTF
TRBJ1-5,TRBV2,15,CASSEREYSNQPQHF
TRBJ2-7,TRBV7-8,14,CASSLMKGGYEQYF
TRBJ2-5,TRBV6-1,16,CASSEAGQGFSETQYF
TRBJ1-3,TRBV4-1,16,CASSQDSRQGIRRIYF
TRBJ2-3,TRBV11-1,16,CASSPEGTTKEDTQYF
TRBJ1-5,TRBV30,13,CAWSVLGNQPQHF
TRBJ1-1,TRBV7-2,15,CASSWNHRGSTEAFF
TRBJ2-7,TRBV11-1,14,CASSFSSSIYEQYF
TRBJ1-6,TRBV27,14,CASSLTGPHSPLHF
TRBJ2-1,TRBV29-1,17,CSVEEAGGPPGYNEQFF
TRBJ1-3,TRBV7-9,17,CASSSSRGAYSGNTIYF
TRBJ1-1,TRBV4-1,17,CASSQGVGTGMNTEAFF
TRBJ1-6,TRBV2,14,CASSLQGPNSPLHF
TRBJ1-2,TRBV3-1/TRBV3-2,15,CASSPSAAGGHGYTF
TRBJ2-1,TRBV9,15,CASSPVGSEGSEQFF
TRBJ2-1,TRBV7-2,13,CASSLLGLNEQFF
TRBJ2-7,TRBV5-1,14,CASSLEPGGLEQYF
TRBJ1-6,TRBV2,14,CASSRGQMNSPLHF
TRBJ2-1,TRBV10-1,15,CASSPGTGPYNEQFF
TRBJ1-1,TRBV5-1,14,CASSLGEGRTPAFF
TRBJ2-5,TRBV14,13,CASSQNSQETQYF
TRBJ1-4,TRBV6-5,14,CASTTGTGWEKLFF
TRBJ1-1,TRBV6-2/TRBV6-3,15,CASSQLRGSNTEAFF
TRBJ1-6,TRBV5-8,12,CASRRANSPLHF
TRBJ2-7,TRBV3-1/TRBV3-2,12,CASSQDRGPKYF
TRBJ1-6,TRBV5-1,13,CASSLNGGAPLHF
TRBJ1-2,TRBV10-3,15,CAISETLGDNYGYTF
TRBJ2-3,TRBV5-1,14,CASSFQAPRDTQYF
TRBJ1-1,TRBV7-2,15,CASSTKQYMNTEAFF
TRBJ2-1,TRBV11-3,16,CASSAGGQVSYNEQFF
TRBJ2-3,TRBV10-3,14,CAISGQTSTDTQYF
TRBJ2-3,TRBV19,14,CASSIGYSTDTQYF
TRBJ2-1,TRBV5-6,14,CASSPDRVFNEQFF
TRBJ2-7,TRBV5-1,15,CASSLGPLGEYEQYF
TRBJ1-3,TRBV5-1,14,CASSLDNSGNTIYF
TRBJ2-3,TRBV7-3,12,CASSPDRVTQYF
TRBJ2-7,TRBV6-5,13,CASSPPGGYEQYF
TRBJ1-1,TRBV7-9,14,CASSLGDRATEAFF
TRBJ1-5,TRBV30,13,CAWSGQGRGPQHF
TRBJ1-5,TRBV5-4,16,CASSLWTGGSDQPQHF
TRBJ1-2,TRBV21-1,17,CASSLSWTGGRVYGYTF
TRBJ1-2,TRBV19,12,CASSGTAYGYTF
TRBJ1-1,TRBV30,13,CAWSLGLNTEAFF
TRBJ1-4,TRBV7-2,18,CASSRGQGSRWANEKLFF
TRBJ1-5,TRBV5-6,15,CASSLEGARSQPQHF
TRBJ2-7,TRBV27,16,CASSLIPPRDGNEQYF
TRBJ2-3,TRBV5-1,19,CASSLGRISGGPSTDTQYF
TRBJ1-2,TRBV19,13,CASSPTGEGGYTF